The 14 T cell receptor beta chains given below trace back to one sample, sequenced in a study of Ad26.COV2.S vaccination and SARS-CoV-2 variants. TCRdb's copy holds only in-frame clones and misses some; the assay was immunoSEQ multiplex PCR. The table shows about 350,000 clones, with 92% occurring only once. Sequences were derived from peripheral blood, sampled after recovery from COVID-19. All receptors come from a human donor who had recovered from COVID-19.

V is TRBV7-8 and J is TRBJ2-7, with D unresolved. Germline V gene lookup returns CDR1 SGHVS and CDR2 FQNEAQ. V dropped 4 bases and J dropped 2 bases, with 9 bases sitting between them. This CDR3 is built from 13 residues. CDR3 sequence: CASSSAATYEQYF. The CDR3 DNA sequence: TGTGCCAGCAGCTCCGCCGCGACCTACGAGCAGTACTTC. Filled out from reference TRBV7-8 and TRBJ2-7, the complete variable domain reads GAGVSQSPRYKVAKRGQDVALRCDPISGHVSLFWYQQALGQGPEFLTYFQNEAQLDKSGLPSDRFFAERPEGSVSTLKIQRTQQEDSAVYLCASSSAATYEQYFGPGTRLTVT.

The rearrangement links TRBV7-8 to TRBJ2-1, with 13 bases that match TRBD2. The CDR3 covers 20 residues. V dropped 5 bases and J dropped 2; count of bases not matched to a gene: 15. Germline V gene sequence: CDR1 SGHVS, CDR2 FQNEAQ. The CDR3 loop is CASSGGGLAGPTGPYNEQFF. The CDR3 DNA sequence: TGTGCCAGCAGCGGGGGGGGACTAGCGGGGCCAACCGGGCCCTACAATGAGCAGTTCTTC. Based on the CDR3 plus reference TRBV7-8 and TRBJ2-1, the full variable domain is GAGVSQSPRYKVAKRGQDVALRCDPISGHVSLFWYQQALGQGPEFLTYFQNEAQLDKSGLPSDRFFAERPEGSVSTLKIQRTQQEDSAVYLCASSGGGLAGPTGPYNEQFFGPGTRLTVL.

The chain combines TRBV10-3 with TRBJ1-2; no reliable D call. CDR1 is ENHRY, CDR2 SYGVKD, per germline. The CDR3 is 13 residues long. Trimming removed 2 bases at V and 1 base at J, with 5 bases between. DNA of the CDR3: TGTGCCATCAGTGAGACCATTAACTATGGCTACACCTTC. This sequence encodes CAISETINYGYTF.

The chain carries TRBV5-4 and TRBJ2-1; D not certain. Looked up from germline, CDR1 is SGHNT and CDR2 is YYREEE (reference sequence). The V and J ends lost 0 bases and 6 bases respectively, with 10 bases between them. The CDR3 runs to 14 residues. Here the CDR3 reads CASSLGLYANEQFF. In DNA, the CDR3 is TGTGCCAGCAGCTTGGGATTGTATGCCAATGAGCAGTTCTTC.

This clone was observed once. In nucleotides, the CDR3 is TGTGCCAGCAGCTTAGGCGGACGGGGGGATGAGACCCAGTACTTC. This sequence encodes CASSLGGRGDETQYF. The chain links TRBV7-2 to TRBJ2-5; 7 bases are a match to TRBD2. Germline CDR1 SGHTA, CDR2 FQGNSA. V dropped 1 base and J dropped 5; count of bases not matched to a gene: 7. The length of the CDR3 is 15 residues.

The chain combines TRBV5-1 with TRBJ2-3, with 7 bases matching TRBD2. Germline CDR1 reads SGHRS; CDR2 reads YFSETQ. The junction had 0 bases not matched to a gene; V was cut back by 4 bases and J by 1 base. The CDR3 has 13 amino acids. DNA of the CDR3: TGCGCCAGCAGCGGGGGGGGCACAGATACGCAGTATTTT. It is translated as CASSGGGTDTQYF.

The chain joins TRBV10-3 to TRBJ2-2; D remains ambiguous. The CDR3 contains 12 residues. V was cut by 7 bases and J by 4 bases, with 7 bases left in between. The germline gives CDR1 ENHRY, CDR2 SYGVKD. CDR3 region: CAIKQSTGELFF. In DNA form, the CDR3 reads TGTGCCATCAAACAGTCCACCGGGGAGCTGTTTTTT.

The CDR3: CASSWGQGLAGELFF. In DNA, the CDR3 is TGTGCCAGCAGCTGGGGACAGGGGCTCGCCGGGGAGCTGTTTTTT. The V call is TRBV7-8, the J call TRBJ2-2; TRBD1 matches at 10 bases. Germline V gene data show CDR1 as SGHVS and CDR2 as FQNEAQ. This CDR3 has 15 amino acids. With 4 bases clipped from V and 6 bases from J, the junction kept 5 bases outside the gene matches.

This chain links TRBV5-4 with TRBJ2-3; a possible D gene is TRBD2 (5 bases). CDR1 is SGHNT and CDR2 is YYREEE in the germline V gene (reference sequence). V lost 1 base, J lost 5 bases, and 8 bases lay in between. This CDR3 spans 13 amino acids. The CDR3 reads CASSLTSLDTQYF. The CDR3 region has the DNA TGTGCCAGCAGCTTGACTAGTTTAGATACGCAGTATTTT. The entire variable domain, with the rest obtained from reference TRBV5-4 and TRBJ2-3, is as follows: ETGVTQSPTHLIKTRGQQVTLRCSSQSGHNTVSWYQQALGQGPQFIFQYYREEENGRGNFPPRFSGLQFPNYSSELNVNALELDDSALYLCASSLTSLDTQYFGPGTRLTVL.

The rearrangement joins TRBV5-1 to TRBJ2-1, with D perhaps matching TRBD1 (5 bases). Deletions cut 4 bases from V and 5 bases from J, with 13 bases between. Per the germline V gene, CDR1 is SGHRS and CDR2 is YFSETQ. This CDR3 has 14 amino acids. The CDR3, as DNA: TGCGCCAGCAGCGTAGGGGATAAGCACAATGAGCAGTTCTTC. The encoded protein is CASSVGDKHNEQFF.

The chain links TRBV4-3 to TRBJ2-7; D call uncertain. Per the germline V gene, CDR1 is LGHNA and CDR2 is YSLEER. This CDR3 has 13 residues. The V end was cut by 0 bases, the J end by 2 bases, with 5 bases between. The DNA for the CDR3 is TGCGCCAGCAGCCAAGATCGTGCCTACGAGCAGTACTTC. Translation gives CASSQDRAYEQYF.

The chain combines TRBV3-1 (or the pseudogene TRBV3-2) with TRBJ2-1; either TRBD1 or TRBD2 may fit D (5 bases each). CDR3 length: 15 amino acids. Per germline, CDR1 LGHDT and CDR2 YNNKEL (reference sequence). Trimming cost V 1 base and J 8 bases, with 15 bases left between them. The CDR3 sequence: CASSQVTGGADEQFF. CDR3 nucleotides: TGTGCCAGCAGCCAAGTGACTGGGGGAGCAGATGAGCAGTTCTTC.

The CDR3 DNA reads as TGTGCCAGCAGTCAACCGGGACTACGGACTGAAGCTTTCTTT. Protein product: CASSQPGLRTEAFF. J is TRBJ1-1 and V is TRBV5-5; TRBD1 might be the D (5 bases). V shed 5 bases and J shed 5 bases, with 16 bases lying between them. CDR1 is SGHKS, CDR2 YYEKEE, per germline (reference sequence). The CDR3 has 14 residues.

This chain connects TRBV5-6 to TRBJ2-7; weak D call: TRBD1 (6 bases). This CDR3 is 12 amino acids long. Germline V CDR1 and CDR2: SGHDT, YYEEEE. Trimming shortened V by 4 bases and J by 5 bases, and 10 bases separated the two germline ends. CDR3 region: CASSTDRNEQYF. The CDR3 nucleotides are TGTGCCAGCAGCACCGACAGGAACGAGCAGTACTTC. Filled out from reference TRBV5-6 and TRBJ2-7, the complete variable domain reads DAGVTQSPTHLIKTRGQQVTLRCSPKSGHDTVSWYQQALGQGPQFIFQYYEEEERQRGNFPDRFSGHQFPNYSSELNVNALLLGDSALYLCASSTDRNEQYFGPGTRLTVT.